These T cell receptor beta chains were read from a single sample in a study of T-cell reconstitution after alpha-beta-depleted transplantation in children. TCRdb independently ran MiXCR on the PCR reads; one entry per CDR3 protein. The sample has roughly 200,000 distinct CDR3 sequences, about 8.4% seen once. The specimen comprised PBMCs, mostly from graft donor cells, sampled 360 days after TCRalphabeta/CD19-depleted stem cell transplant. These receptor sequences come from a male patient under 10 years old who had a stem cell transplant for acute myeloid leukemia, so the T cells may come from the graft donor. The CDR3 runs from the conserved cysteine through the conserved F or W.

TRBJ2-1	TRBV27	CASRAGGYNEQFF
TRBJ2-1	TRBV5-1	CASSLVLAPRGDEQFF
TRBJ2-7	TRBV5-1	CASSLGSWSSYEQYF
TRBJ2-2	TRBV5-1	CASSTALGELFF
TRBJ2-4	TRBV5-1	CASSSKTGLNIQYF
TRBJ2-7	TRBV4-3	CASSQDTQSSYEQYF
TRBJ2-3	TRBV3-1	CASKGGSPGGDTQYF
TRBJ2-4	TRBV18	CASSPALDGIIQYF
TRBJ2-1	TRBV7-3	CASSSTGGGNNEQFF
TRBJ2-3	TRBV20-1	CSARLSRGLTGGPSASTDTQYF
TRBJ2-4	TRBV5-1	CASSVAGAVLAKNIQYF
TRBJ2-2	TRBV20-1	CSASTTNTGELFF
TRBJ2-1	TRBV5-1	CASSFGAVSDNEQFF
TRBJ2-3	TRBV19	CATTDRPRDTQYF
TRBJ2-1	TRBV25-1	CASIHGLAGSYEQFF
TRBJ1-5	TRBV10-3	CAIRTDRDQPQHF
TRBJ2-2	TRBV10-3	CAISETLKGELFF
TRBJ1-2	TRBV7-6	CASSSLGGSRGWYGYTF
TRBJ1-2	TRBV18	CASSPWAYGYTF
TRBJ1-1	TRBV12-3/TRBV12-4	CASSSRTGNTEAFF
TRBJ2-1	TRBV12-3/TRBV12-4	CASSLVADNEQFF
TRBJ1-1	TRBV6-1	CASITTTGDTEAFF
TRBJ2-3	TRBV20-1	CSARKTSAGYGTDTQYF
TRBJ2-3	TRBV4-1	CASSQEEERLDTQYF
TRBJ2-4	TRBV14	CASSQAHGRAKNIQYF
TRBJ1-5	TRBV20-1	CSAFSRGNQPQHF
TRBJ2-4	TRBV11-2	CASSQGPGDIQYF
TRBJ2-1	TRBV12-3/TRBV12-4	CASSLGSGSIYNEQFF
TRBJ2-1	TRBV29-1	CSADWRDEQFF
TRBJ1-5	TRBV5-1	CASSLSAGGNQPQHF
TRBJ2-3	TRBV6-5	CASSSAGTSRDTQYF
TRBJ2-3	TRBV4-2	CASSQGSPLTDTQYF
TRBJ2-1	TRBV29-1	CSAHQTSVIEQFF
TRBJ2-3	TRBV5-1	CASSRPNAGADTQYF